Here is one T cell receptor beta chain with its context. Splitting the CD4+ cells yielded a CD45RA+ naive subset and a CD45RA-negative memory subset. The sample belongs to a study of shared clonotypes between healthy human individuals. The authors' processing: ImmunoSEQ sequences covered only the junction and lacked quality scores; filtering therefore differed. Generated by immunoSEQ multiplex PCR, the TCRdb table keeps only in-frame clones and is missing some. V, J and clone size reflect that table, while D and trimming were determined from the DNA. The sample lists 2 million to 3 million clones; over 85% were seen once. The sequence came from a man younger than 35 in good health. Some clones in this sample may be carry-over from other donors' samples. The sequenced sample consisted of naive CD4+ T cells from PBMCs. Subset described: CD45RA+ positively selected.

The CDR3 DNA is TGTGCCAGCAGTGAGGGCAGGGGGGAGTCCGGGGCCAACGTCCTGACTTTC. Translation: CASSEGRGESGANVLTF. The genes are TRBV2 and TRBJ2-6; TRBD1 might be the D (7 bases). Germline-derived CDR1 and CDR2 are SNHLY and FYNNEI. The CDR3 runs 17 residues. Trimming took off 3 bases at V and 4 bases at J, with 16 bases between the two ends.